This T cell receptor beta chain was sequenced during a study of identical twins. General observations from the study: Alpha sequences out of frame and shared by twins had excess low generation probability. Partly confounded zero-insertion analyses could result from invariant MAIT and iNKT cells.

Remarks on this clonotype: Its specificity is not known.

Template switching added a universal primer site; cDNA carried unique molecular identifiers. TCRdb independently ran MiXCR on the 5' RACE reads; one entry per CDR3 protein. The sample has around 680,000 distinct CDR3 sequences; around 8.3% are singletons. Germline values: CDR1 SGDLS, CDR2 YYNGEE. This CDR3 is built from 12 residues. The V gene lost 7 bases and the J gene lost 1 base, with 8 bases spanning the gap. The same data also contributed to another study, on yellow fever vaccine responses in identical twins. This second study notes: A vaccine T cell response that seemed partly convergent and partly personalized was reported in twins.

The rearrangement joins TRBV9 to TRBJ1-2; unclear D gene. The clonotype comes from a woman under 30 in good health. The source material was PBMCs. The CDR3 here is CASETLNYGYTF. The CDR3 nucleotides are TGTGCCAGCGAGACGCTTAACTATGGCTACACCTTC.